Following are 30 T cell receptor beta chains from one sample sequenced in a study of metastatic and nonmetastatic thyroid tumors. With MiXCR, TCRdb reprocessed the PCR reads. This sample has under 50,000 clones; around 20% occur once, and the top ten carry around 3.8%. All patients reached thyroid surgery having received no treatment beforehand. Source material: blood. These receptor sequences come from a male donor with papillary thyroid cancer or a benign thyroid nodule (not recorded which). Some clones in this sample may be carry-over from other donors' samples.

This clone came up a few times. This chain joins TRBV2 and TRBJ2-7; a possible D gene is TRBD1 (5 bases). Looked up from germline, CDR1 is SNHLY and CDR2 is FYNNEI. The CDR3 contains 13 residues. V was trimmed by 8 bases and J by 6 bases, leaving 17 bases between them. As DNA, the CDR3 is TGTGCCAGCGGACAAAATCGAGGCGGCGAGCAGTACTTC. Residues: CASGQNRGGEQYF. Supplemented by reference TRBV2 and TRBJ2-7, the full variable domain reads EPEVTQTPSHQVTQMGQEVILRCVPISNHLYFYWYRQILGQKVEFLVSFYNNEISEKSEIFDDQFSVERPDGSNFTLKIRSTKLEDSAMYFCASGQNRGGEQYFGPGTRLTVT.

At least ten counts were recorded for this clone. The chain uses TRBV4-1 and TRBJ2-2; D remains ambiguous. Between the trimmed V and J ends, which lost 1 base and 4 bases, there was a span of 4 bases. Germline-derived CDR1 and CDR2 are MGHRA and YSYEKL. CDR3 length: 13 residues. The CDR3 here is CASSQGATGELFF. The CDR3, as DNA: TGCGCCAGCAGCCAAGGGGCCACCGGGGAGCTGTTTTTT.

This chain links TRBV20-1 with TRBJ2-1; maybe TRBD1 (5 bases). Germline loops: CDR1 DFQATT, CDR2 SNEGSKA (reference sequence). V was cut by 1 base and J by 5 bases, with 9 bases left in between. The CDR3 sequence is 13 residues long. CDR3 sequence reads: CSARGTKNNEQFF. CDR3 in DNA: TGCAGTGCTAGAGGGACAAAAAACAATGAGCAGTTCTTC.

V and J are TRBV20-1 and TRBJ2-1, with 11 bases that match TRBD1. The CDR3 length is 12 residues. CDR1 is DFQATT, CDR2 SNEGSKA, per germline (reference sequence). The CDR3 sequence: CRPGTGGFSQFF. CDR3 coding DNA: TGCAGACCCGGGACAGGGGGGTTTAGTCAGTTCTTC.

This clone was counted ten times or more. The rearrangement joins TRBV20-1 to TRBJ2-5, with TRBD2 matching over 9 bases. Per the germline V gene, CDR1 is DFQATT and CDR2 is SNEGSKA (reference sequence). The V gene end was trimmed by 6 bases and the J gene end by 4 bases; junction bases not matched to a gene: 18. The CDR3 sequence is 17 residues long. DNA of the CDR3: TGCAGTGCCCGCGGGGCCCCTAGCGGGGCTATTGGAGAGACCCAGTACTTC. Residues: CSARGAPSGAIGETQYF.

A single count supports this clone. The chain carries TRBV13 and TRBJ1-3; no clear D gene. The V gene lost 4 bases and the J gene lost 9 bases, with 16 bases spanning the gap. The length of the CDR3 is 14 residues. The germline V gene has CDR1 PRHDT and CDR2 FYEKMQ (reference sequence). DNA for the CDR3: TGTGCCAGCAGCTCGACGGAGTCTGCAAGCACCATATATTTT. This encodes CASSSTESASTIYF.

The rearrangement uses TRBV19 and TRBJ1-5; the D gene is possibly TRBD1 (5 bases). V lost 7 bases and J lost 3, with 19 bases in between. The germline gives CDR1 LNHDA, CDR2 SQIVND (reference sequence). The CDR3 extends over 16 amino acids. The CDR3, as DNA: TGTGCCAGTAACCCTAACCGGGGCCGCTACAATCAGCCCCAGCATTTT. It encodes CASNPNRGRYNQPQHF.

This clone was seen many times. V usage is TRBV5-1 and J usage is TRBJ1-4; 10 bases are a match to TRBD1. V was clipped by 0 bases and J by 5 bases; unmatched bases: 1. Germline V gene sequence: CDR1 SGHRS, CDR2 YFSETQ. The CDR3 has 15 residues. CDR3 loop: CASSLEGQGNEKLFF. CDR3 in DNA: TGCGCCAGCAGCTTGGAGGGACAGGGGAATGAAAAACTGTTTTTT.

The chain's CDR3 is CASSSPQRGYTF. The CDR3 DNA is TGCGCCAGCAGCTCCCCCCAACGGGGATACACCTTC. V and J are TRBV5-1 and TRBJ1-2; D uncertain. V lost 3 bases and J 11 bases, leaving 14 bases between the germline ends. The V gene's germline CDR1 is SGHRS and CDR2 YFSETQ. CDR3 size: 12 residues.

This clone was observed many times. The chain has TRBV14 and TRBJ2-2; D is tentatively TRBD1 or TRBD2 (5 bases each). The CDR3 contains 14 residues. The ends were cut back, 0 bases at V and 6 bases at J, with 8 bases in the middle. Germline CDR1 SGHDN, CDR2 FVKESK. The CDR3 nucleotides are TGTGCCAGCAGCCAAGAGGGGGTGGCCGGGGAGCTGTTTTTT. Protein product: CASSQEGVAGELFF.

This clone appeared a single time. J is TRBJ2-7 and V is TRBV5-6; 7 positions agree with TRBD1. The CDR3 is 17 residues long. J lost 4 bases, V lost 3 bases, and 16 bases had no gene match. In germline, CDR1 is SGHDT, CDR2 YYEEEE. Here the CDR3 reads CASSSDLWGTVPYEQYF. The CDR3 DNA is TGTGCCAGCAGCTCTGACCTCTGGGGGACAGTGCCTTACGAGCAGTACTTC.

This clone was found many times. The chain carries TRBV5-6 and TRBJ1-5; the match to TRBD1 covers 11 bases. The CDR3 has 18 residues. The germline V gene encodes CDR1 SGHDT and CDR2 YYEEEE. Losses at the gene ends were 1 base for V and 2 bases for J; bases not matched to a gene: 8. The DNA for the CDR3 is TGTGCCAGCAGCTTGTGGACAGGGGGCAGTACAGGCAATCAGCCCCAGCATTTT. Protein product: CASSLWTGGSTGNQPQHF.

This clone was detected ten times or more. J is TRBJ1-1 and V is TRBV11-1, with 7 bases aligning to TRBD1. This CDR3 has 16 residues. Germline CDR1 is SGHAT and CDR2 is FQDESV (reference sequence). J lost 6 bases, V lost 4 bases, and 14 bases had no gene match. The CDR3 loop reads CASSSGLTGKGAEAFF. DNA of the CDR3: TGTGCCAGCAGCTCGGGCTTGACAGGGAAAGGTGCTGAAGCTTTCTTT.

This clone was detected a few times. A read error may produce the germline difference seen at one junction end. The chain carries TRBV12-3 or TRBV12-4 and TRBJ2-7; the D is unclear. The CDR3 is 11 amino acids. The CDR3 loop reads CASSHGDEQYF. In DNA, the CDR3 is TGTGCCAGCAGTCACGGTGACGAGCAGTATTTC.

The V gene is TRBV5-1, the J gene TRBJ1-3; tentative D call: TRBD1 (6 bases). Germline V gene lookup returns CDR1 SGHRS and CDR2 YFSETQ. V dropped 4 bases and J dropped 0 bases, with 14 bases sitting between them. The CDR3 consists of 16 residues. In DNA form, the CDR3 reads TGCGCCAGCAGCCGATCGGACAGCCTCTCTGGAAACACCATATATTTT. Translated, it gives CASSRSDSLSGNTIYF.

With respect to this clone: A junction boundary mismatches the germline segment, possibly from a read error. The V call is TRBV20-1, the J call TRBJ2-5, with TRBD2 matching over 7 bases. The CDR3 covers 11 residues. CDR1 and CDR2 (germline): DFQATT, SNEGSKA (reference sequence). CDR3 in DNA: TGCAGTTCTAGCGGCCAAGAGACCCAGTACTTC. It encodes CSSSGQETQYF.

In its sample, this clone was seen a few times. The chain uses TRBV28 and TRBJ2-7; 11 positions agree with TRBD2. J lost 4 bases, V lost 4 bases, and 6 bases had no gene match. This CDR3 region has 15 residues. From germline, CDR1 is MDHEN and CDR2 SYDVKM. The CDR3 loop is CASSSTGTSGYEQYF. The CDR3 DNA reads TGTGCCAGCAGTTCGACCGGGACTAGCGGATACGAGCAGTACTTC.

The table lists this clone with a count of one. V usage is TRBV30 and J usage is TRBJ2-2; D remains unclear. Germline assignment: CDR1 GTSNPN and CDR2 SVGIG (reference sequence). The V and J ends lost 1 base and 8 bases respectively, with 5 bases between them. This CDR3 is 11 amino acids long. CDR3 sequence (DNA): TGTGCCTGGAGTGCTGCTGGGGAGCTGTTTTTT. Protein product: CAWSAAGELFF.

This clone was observed at least ten times. The chain combines TRBV5-1 with TRBJ2-5; no definite D call. The CDR3 loop spans 15 amino acids. Germline V gene lookup returns CDR1 SGHRS and CDR2 YFSETQ. V shed 0 bases and J shed 2 bases, with 11 bases lying between them. Here the CDR3 reads CASSLEDGRQETQYF. CDR3 coding DNA: TGCGCCAGCAGCTTGGAAGACGGCCGGCAAGAGACCCAGTACTTC.

There are many counts of this clone. The chain carries TRBV7-3 and TRBJ2-2; no reliable D call. This CDR3 spans 12 amino acids. V was trimmed by 2 bases and J by 7 bases, leaving 5 bases between them. Germline V gene sequence: CDR1 SGHTA, CDR2 FQGTGA. DNA of the CDR3: TGTGCCAGCAGCTTATTTGACGGGGAGCTGTTTTTT. Its translation is CASSLFDGELFF. The variable domain in full, with the rest retrieved from reference TRBV7-3 and TRBJ2-2, is GAGVSQTPSNKVTEKGKYVELRCDPISGHTALYWYRQSLGQGPEFLIYFQGTGAADDSGLPNDRFFAVRPEGSVSTLKIQRTERGDSAVYLCASSLFDGELFFGEGSRLTVL.

This clone was seen at least ten times. V gene TRBV4-1 combines with J gene TRBJ2-7; TRBD1 matches 8 bases. Germline V gene data show CDR1 as MGHRA and CDR2 as YSYEKL. The junction had 11 bases not matched to a gene; V was cut back by 5 bases and J by 2 bases. The CDR3 is 16 amino acids. CDR3 nucleotide sequence: TGCGCCAGCAGCAACTCGGGACAGGAATATGCCTACGAGCAGTACTTC. This sequence encodes CASSNSGQEYAYEQYF.

This clone appeared a few times. The sample carries other DNA sequences with the same CDR3. V and J are TRBV27 and TRBJ2-1; TRBD2 matches at 14 bases. This CDR3 is built from 17 residues. Trimming removed 5 bases from V and 0 bases from J; junction bases left unmatched: 3. Germline V lookup: CDR1 MNHEY, CDR2 SMNVEV (reference sequence). The CDR3 region is CASSRGTSGSSYNEQFF. The CDR3 bases are TGTGCCAGCAGTCGCGGGACTAGCGGGAGCTCCTACAATGAGCAGTTCTTC.

This clone was counted ten times or more. The V gene is TRBV6-2 or TRBV6-3, the J gene TRBJ1-3; D may be TRBD1 (5 bases). The V end lost 7 bases, the J end lost 0 bases, and 10 bases lay between the germline ends. CDR1 is MNHEY, CDR2 SVGEGT, per germline. This CDR3 spans 14 amino acids. For the CDR3, the DNA is TGTGCCAGCAAGAGGGGATTCTCTGGAAACACCATATATTTT. This translates into CASKRGFSGNTIYF.

This chain links TRBV28 with TRBJ2-7; 7 positions match TRBD2. The CDR3 covers 17 residues. Unmatched junction bases numbered 14, after V lost 2 bases and J lost 4 bases. Germline CDR1 and CDR2: MDHEN and SYDVKM. Here the CDR3 reads CASSLGGLSGIMYEQYF. CDR3 nucleotide sequence: TGTGCCAGCAGTTTAGGAGGACTAAGCGGGATAATGTACGAGCAGTACTTC.

The J gene is TRBJ1-2, the V gene TRBV28, with 11 bases fitting TRBD1. Germline V gives CDR1 MDHEN, CDR2 SYDVKM. Trimming cost V 3 bases and J 8 bases; bases outside gene matches: 8. This CDR3 region has 15 residues. CDR3 nucleotides: TGTGCCAGCAGTTTTAACCCGGGACAGGGGGAGGGCTACACCTTC. Translating gives CASSFNPGQGEGYTF.

This clone was seen ten or more times. The V gene is TRBV29-1, the J gene TRBJ1-4; D is unresolved. Trimming took 0 bases from V and 13 from J, leaving 9 bases between them. The CDR3 is made up of 11 amino acids. The germline gives CDR1 SQVTM, CDR2 ANQGSEA. CDR3 sequence reads: CSVEDDEGLFF. The CDR3 coding sequence is TGCAGCGTTGAAGATGACGAGGGACTGTTTTTT. Complete variable domain (other parts from reference TRBV29-1 and TRBJ1-4): SAVISQKPSRDICQRGTSLTIQCQVDSQVTMMFWYRQQPGQSLTLIATANQGSEATYESGFVIDKFPISRPNLTFSTLTVSNMSPEDSSIYLCSVEDDEGLFFGSGTQLSVL.

As regards this clone: Germline is not matched at one junction end, which may reflect a read error. V is TRBV6-1 and J is TRBJ2-2; 8 bases are a match to TRBD2. Germline CDR1 and CDR2: MNHNS and SASEGT. The CDR3 extends over 16 amino acids. Here the CDR3 reads CASSFGGGRNTGELFF. CDR3 nucleotides: TGTGCCAGCTCGTTCGGGGGGGGGCGAAACACCGGTGAGCTGTTTTTT.

Regarding this clone: The junction departs from germline at one end; a sequencing error may be responsible. Other DNA sequences in this sample translate to the same CDR3. The chain uses TRBV9 and TRBJ2-5; tentative D call: TRBD2 (5 bases). Germline V CDR1 and CDR2: SGDLS, YYNGEE. This CDR3 comprises 15 residues. Here the CDR3 reads CASSVEALAGETQYF. The CDR3, as DNA: TGTGCCAGTAGCGTAGAGGCCCTGGCTGGGGAGACCCAGTACTTC.

The rearrangement joins TRBV20-1 to TRBJ2-7; 8 bases are shared with TRBD2. The germline gives CDR1 DFQATT, CDR2 SNEGSKA (reference sequence). The J segment lost 0 bases and the V segment lost 4 bases, leaving 5 bases of the junction unmatched. The CDR3 runs 14 residues. The DNA for the CDR3 is TGCAGTGCTACAGGACTAGCCCACTCCTACGAGCAGTACTTC. It codes for CSATGLAHSYEQYF.

This clone was seen ten or more times. This chain links TRBV5-6 with TRBJ1-2; D ambiguous. V was cut by 3 bases and J by 3 bases, with 12 bases left in between. The germline V gene has CDR1 SGHDT and CDR2 YYEEEE. The CDR3 has 14 amino acids. The CDR3 protein is CASSSNTMDYGYTF. The CDR3 bases are TGTGCCAGCAGCTCGAATACTATGGACTATGGCTACACCTTC.